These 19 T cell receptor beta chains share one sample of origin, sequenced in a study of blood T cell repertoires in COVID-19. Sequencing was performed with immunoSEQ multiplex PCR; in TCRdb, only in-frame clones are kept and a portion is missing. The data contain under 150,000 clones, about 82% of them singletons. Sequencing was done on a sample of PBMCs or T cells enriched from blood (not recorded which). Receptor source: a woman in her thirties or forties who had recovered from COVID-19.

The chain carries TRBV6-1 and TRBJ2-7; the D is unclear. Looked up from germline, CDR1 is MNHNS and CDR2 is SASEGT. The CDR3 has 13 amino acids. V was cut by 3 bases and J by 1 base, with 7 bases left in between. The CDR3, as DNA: TGTGCCAGCAGTGATCCTAATTCCTACGAGCAGTACTTC. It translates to CASSDPNSYEQYF.

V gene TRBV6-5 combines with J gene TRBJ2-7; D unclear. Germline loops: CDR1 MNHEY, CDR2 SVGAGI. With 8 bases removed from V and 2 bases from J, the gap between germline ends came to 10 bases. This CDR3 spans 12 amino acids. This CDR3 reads CASSPTPYEQYF. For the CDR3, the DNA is TGTGCCAGCTCTCCGACTCCCTACGAGCAGTACTTC.

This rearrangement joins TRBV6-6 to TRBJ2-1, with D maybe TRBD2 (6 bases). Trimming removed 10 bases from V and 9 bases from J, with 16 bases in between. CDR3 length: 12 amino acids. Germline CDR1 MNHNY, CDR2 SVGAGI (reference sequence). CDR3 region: CATTSGVIEQFF. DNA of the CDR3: TGTGCCACCACCTCGGGGGTAATTGAGCAGTTCTTC.

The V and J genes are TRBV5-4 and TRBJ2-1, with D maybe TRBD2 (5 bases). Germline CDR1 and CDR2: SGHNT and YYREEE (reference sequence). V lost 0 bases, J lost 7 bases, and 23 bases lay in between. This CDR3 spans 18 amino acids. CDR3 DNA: TGTGCCAGCAGCTTGGGGATGGGTGTTACGGGGAGTGAAAATGAGCAGTTCTTC. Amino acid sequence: CASSLGMGVTGSENEQFF. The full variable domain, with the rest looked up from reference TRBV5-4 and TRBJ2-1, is ETGVTQSPTHLIKTRGQQVTLRCSSQSGHNTVSWYQQALGQGPQFIFQYYREEENGRGNFPPRFSGLQFPNYSSELNVNALELDDSALYLCASSLGMGVTGSENEQFFGPGTRLTVL.

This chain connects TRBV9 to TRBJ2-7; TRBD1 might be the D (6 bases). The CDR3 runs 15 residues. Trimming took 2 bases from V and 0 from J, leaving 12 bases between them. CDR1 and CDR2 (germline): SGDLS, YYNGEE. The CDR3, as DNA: TGTGCCAGCAGCGTCGGGGACACAAGCTCCTACGAGCAGTACTTC. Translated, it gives CASSVGDTSSYEQYF.

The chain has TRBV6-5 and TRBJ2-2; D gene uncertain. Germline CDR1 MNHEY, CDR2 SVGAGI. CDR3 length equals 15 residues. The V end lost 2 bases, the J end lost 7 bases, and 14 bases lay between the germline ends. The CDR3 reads CASSYTLYSIGELFF. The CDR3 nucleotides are TGTGCCAGCAGTTACACCCTTTACTCGATCGGGGAGCTGTTTTTT.

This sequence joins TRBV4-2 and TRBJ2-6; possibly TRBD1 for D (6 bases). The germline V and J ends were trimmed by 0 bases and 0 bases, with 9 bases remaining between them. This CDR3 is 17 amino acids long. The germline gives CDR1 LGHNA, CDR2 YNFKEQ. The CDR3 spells CASSQDFRGSGANVLTF. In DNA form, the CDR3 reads TGTGCCAGCAGCCAAGATTTCAGGGGCTCTGGGGCCAACGTCCTGACTTTC.

DNA for the CDR3: TGTGCCATCACCTCGGCGGATAATTCACCCCTCCACTTT. Its protein product is CAITSADNSPLHF. The rearrangement joins TRBV10-3 to TRBJ1-6; no reliable D call. V was clipped by 7 bases and J by 5 bases, with 9 bases between them. The length of the CDR3 is 13 residues. CDR1 is ENHRY and CDR2 is SYGVKD in the germline V gene.

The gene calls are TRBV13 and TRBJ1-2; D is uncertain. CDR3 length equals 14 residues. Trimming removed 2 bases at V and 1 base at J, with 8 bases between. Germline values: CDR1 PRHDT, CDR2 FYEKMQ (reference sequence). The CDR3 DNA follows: TGTGCCAGCAGCTTATTTTCAGATAACTATGGCTACACCTTC. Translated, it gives CASSLFSDNYGYTF.

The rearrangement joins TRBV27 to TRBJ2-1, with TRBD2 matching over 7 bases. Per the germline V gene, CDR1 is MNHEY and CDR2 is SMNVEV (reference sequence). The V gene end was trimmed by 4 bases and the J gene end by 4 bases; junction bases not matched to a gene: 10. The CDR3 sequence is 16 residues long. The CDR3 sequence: CASSSSGVPSYNEQFF. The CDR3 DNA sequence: TGTGCCAGCAGTTCTAGCGGAGTCCCCTCTTACAATGAGCAGTTCTTC.

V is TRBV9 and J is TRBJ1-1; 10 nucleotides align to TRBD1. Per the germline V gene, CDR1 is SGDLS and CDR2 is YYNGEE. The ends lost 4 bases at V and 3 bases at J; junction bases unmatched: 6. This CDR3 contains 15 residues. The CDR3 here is CASSSDRGLYTEAFF. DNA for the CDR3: TGTGCCAGCAGCTCAGACAGGGGGCTGTACACTGAAGCTTTCTTT.

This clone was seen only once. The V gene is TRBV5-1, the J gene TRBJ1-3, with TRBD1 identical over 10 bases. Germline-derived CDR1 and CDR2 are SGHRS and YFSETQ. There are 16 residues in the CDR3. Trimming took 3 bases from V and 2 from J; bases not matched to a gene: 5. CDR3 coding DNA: TGCGCCAGCAGCTCCCGACAGGGGGCTGCTGGAAACACCATATATTTT. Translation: CASSSRQGAAGNTIYF.

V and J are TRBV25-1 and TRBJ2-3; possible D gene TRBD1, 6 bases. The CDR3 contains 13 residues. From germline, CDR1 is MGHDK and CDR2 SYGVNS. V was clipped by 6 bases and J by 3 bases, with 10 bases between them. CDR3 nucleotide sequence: TGTGCCAGCAGCAAACAGGGAACAGATACGCAGTATTTT. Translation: CASSKQGTDTQYF.

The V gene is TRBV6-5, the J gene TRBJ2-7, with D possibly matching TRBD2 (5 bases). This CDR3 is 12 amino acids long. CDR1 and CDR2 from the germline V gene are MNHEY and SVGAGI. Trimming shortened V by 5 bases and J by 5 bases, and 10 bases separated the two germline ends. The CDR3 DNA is TGTGCCAGCAGTACTATCGGGGACGAGCAGTACTTC. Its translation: CASSTIGDEQYF.

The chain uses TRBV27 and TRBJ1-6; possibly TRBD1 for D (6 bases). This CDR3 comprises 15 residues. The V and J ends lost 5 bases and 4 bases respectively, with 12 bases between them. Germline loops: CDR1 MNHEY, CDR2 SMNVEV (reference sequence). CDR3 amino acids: CASSVWTDYNSPLHF. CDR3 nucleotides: TGTGCCAGCAGTGTATGGACAGATTATAATTCACCCCTCCACTTT.

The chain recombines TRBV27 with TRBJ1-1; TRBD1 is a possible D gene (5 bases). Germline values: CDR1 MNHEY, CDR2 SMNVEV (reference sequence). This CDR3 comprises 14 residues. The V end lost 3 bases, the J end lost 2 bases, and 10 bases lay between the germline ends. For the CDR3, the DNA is TGTGCCAGCAGTTTGGCCAGGGTAAACACTGAAGCTTTCTTT. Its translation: CASSLARVNTEAFF.

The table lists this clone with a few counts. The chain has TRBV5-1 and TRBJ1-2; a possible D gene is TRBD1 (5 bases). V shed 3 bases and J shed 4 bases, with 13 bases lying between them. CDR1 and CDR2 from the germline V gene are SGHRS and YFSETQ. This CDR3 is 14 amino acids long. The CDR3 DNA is TGCGCCAGCAGCTCGGAGGGGAGTGGCTATGGCTACACCTTC. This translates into CASSSEGSGYGYTF.

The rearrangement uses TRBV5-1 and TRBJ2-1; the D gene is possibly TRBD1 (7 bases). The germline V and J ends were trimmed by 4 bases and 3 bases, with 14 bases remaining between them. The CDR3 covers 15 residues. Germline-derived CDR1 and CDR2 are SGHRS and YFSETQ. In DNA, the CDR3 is TGCGCCAGCAGCCCTGCCCAGGGGGGCTACAATGAGCAGTTCTTC. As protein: CASSPAQGGYNEQFF.

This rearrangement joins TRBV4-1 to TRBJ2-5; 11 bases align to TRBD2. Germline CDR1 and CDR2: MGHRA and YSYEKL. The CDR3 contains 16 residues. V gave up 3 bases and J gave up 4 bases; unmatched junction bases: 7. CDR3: CASSQDRGLAGETQYF. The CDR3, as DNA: TGCGCCAGCAGCCAGGATAGAGGACTAGCGGGAGAGACCCAGTACTTC.